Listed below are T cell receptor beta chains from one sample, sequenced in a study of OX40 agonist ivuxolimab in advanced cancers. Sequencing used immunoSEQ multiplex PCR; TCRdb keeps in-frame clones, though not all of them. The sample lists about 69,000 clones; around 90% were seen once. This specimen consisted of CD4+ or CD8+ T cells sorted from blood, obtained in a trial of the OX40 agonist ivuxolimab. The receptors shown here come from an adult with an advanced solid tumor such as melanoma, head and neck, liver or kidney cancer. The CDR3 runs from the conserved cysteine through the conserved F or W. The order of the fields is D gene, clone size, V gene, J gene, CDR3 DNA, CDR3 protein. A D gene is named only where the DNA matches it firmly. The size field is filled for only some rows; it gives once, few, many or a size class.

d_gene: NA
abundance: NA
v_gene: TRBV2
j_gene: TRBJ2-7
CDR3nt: TGTGCCAGCAGTGAAGGGCTGTCTGCTCTCAGGTACGAGCAGTACTTC
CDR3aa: CASSEGLSALRYEQYF

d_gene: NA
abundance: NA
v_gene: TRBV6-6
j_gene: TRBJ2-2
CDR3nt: TGTGCCAGCAGTTACTCGAGTGCCACCGGGGAGCTGTTTTTT
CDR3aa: CASSYSSATGELFF

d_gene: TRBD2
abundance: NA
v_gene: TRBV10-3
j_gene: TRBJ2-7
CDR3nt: TGTGCCATCAGTACGACTAGCGGGAGTTCAGGCTCCTACGAGCAGTACTTC
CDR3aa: CAISTTSGSSGSYEQYF

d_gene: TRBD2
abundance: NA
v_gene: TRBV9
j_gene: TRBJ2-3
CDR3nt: TGTGCCAGCAGCGTATCACCGCGGGGGAACACAGATACGCAGTATTTT
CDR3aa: CASSVSPRGNTDTQYF

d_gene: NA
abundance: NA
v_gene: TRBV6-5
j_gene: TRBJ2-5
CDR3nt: TGTGCCAGCAGTTACGGGGGTACCAAAGAGACCCAGTACTTC
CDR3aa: CASSYGGTKETQYF

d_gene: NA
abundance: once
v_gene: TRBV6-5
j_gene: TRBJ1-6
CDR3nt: TGTGCCAGCAGTTACTCAGAGGGTAGTCGGGTTTCACCCCTCCACTTT
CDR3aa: CASSYSEGSRVSPLHF

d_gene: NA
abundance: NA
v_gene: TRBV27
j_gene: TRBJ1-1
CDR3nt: TGTGCCAGCAGGGGGATTGGGGGTATGAACACTGAAGCTTTCTTT
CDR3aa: CASRGIGGMNTEAFF

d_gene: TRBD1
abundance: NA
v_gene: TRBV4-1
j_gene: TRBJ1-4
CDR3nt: TGCGCCAGCAGCCTCCGGGACAGGGGGAATGAAAAACTGTTTTTT
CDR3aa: CASSLRDRGNEKLFF

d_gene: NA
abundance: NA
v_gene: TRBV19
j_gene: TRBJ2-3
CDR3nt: TGTGCCAGTAGTCCCGCCCTCCCAGATACGCAGTATTTT
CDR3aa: CASSPALPDTQYF

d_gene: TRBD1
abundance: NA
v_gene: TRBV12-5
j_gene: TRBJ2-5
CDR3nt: TGTGCTAGCCTACCACAGGGGGCTTGGGGGACCCAGTACTTC
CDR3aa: CASLPQGAWGTQYF

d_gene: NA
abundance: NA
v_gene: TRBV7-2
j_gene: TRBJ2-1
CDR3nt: TGTGCCAGCAGCACCCCCTCTACAGGGCCCTGGCACAATGAGCAGTTCTTC
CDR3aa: CASSTPSTGPWHNEQFF

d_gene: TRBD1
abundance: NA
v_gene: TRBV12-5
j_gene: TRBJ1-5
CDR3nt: TGTGCTAGTGGTCCGACAGGGGGGATGGATCAGCCCCAGCATTTT
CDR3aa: CASGPTGGMDQPQHF

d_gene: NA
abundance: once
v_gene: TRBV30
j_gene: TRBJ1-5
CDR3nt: TGTGCCTGGAATTCCGGGGTGGCAGGGGCGAAGCCCCAGCATTTT
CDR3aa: CAWNSGVAGAKPQHF

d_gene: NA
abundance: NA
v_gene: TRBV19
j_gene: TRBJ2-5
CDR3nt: TGTGCCAGGTGGGGTGGGGGAGAGACCCAGTACTTC
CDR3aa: CARWGGGETQYF

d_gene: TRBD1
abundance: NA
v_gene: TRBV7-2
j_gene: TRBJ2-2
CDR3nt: TGTGCCAGCAGCTTAGTTGGGACAGGGGTGAAACCCGGGGAGCTGTTTTTT
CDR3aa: CASSLVGTGVKPGELFF

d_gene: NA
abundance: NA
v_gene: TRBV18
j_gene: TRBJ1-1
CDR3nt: TGTGCCAGCTCATGGGGTCAGGACACTGAAGCTTTCTTT
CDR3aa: CASSWGQDTEAFF

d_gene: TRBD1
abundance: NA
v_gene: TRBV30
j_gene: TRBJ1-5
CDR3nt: TGTGCCTGGAGTCGGGACAGGGGTTCCAATCAGCCCCAGCATTTT
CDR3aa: CAWSRDRGSNQPQHF

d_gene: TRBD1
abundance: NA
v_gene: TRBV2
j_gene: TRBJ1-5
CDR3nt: TGTGCCAGCAAGGGGCAGGGGGCTCAGCCCCAGCATTTT
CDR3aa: CASKGQGAQPQHF

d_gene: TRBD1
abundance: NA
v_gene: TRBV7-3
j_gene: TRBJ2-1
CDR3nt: TGTGCCAGCAGCCGGACCTCCGGGACAGGGCAGAGCAATGAGCAGTTCTTC
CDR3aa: CASSRTSGTGQSNEQFF

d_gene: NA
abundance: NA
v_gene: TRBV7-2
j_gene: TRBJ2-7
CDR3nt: TGTGCCAGCAGTCCGGGACCTTCGGACTACGAGCAGTACTTC
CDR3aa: CASSPGPSDYEQYF

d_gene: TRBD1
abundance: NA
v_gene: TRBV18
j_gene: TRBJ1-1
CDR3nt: TGTGCCAGCTCGGGACAGGGGGACACTGAAGCTTTCTTT
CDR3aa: CASSGQGDTEAFF

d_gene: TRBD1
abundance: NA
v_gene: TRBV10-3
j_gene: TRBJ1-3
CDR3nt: TGTGCCATCAGTGGAGTCATAGGGACAGGTGACTCTGGAAACACCATATATTTT
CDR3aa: CAISGVIGTGDSGNTIYF

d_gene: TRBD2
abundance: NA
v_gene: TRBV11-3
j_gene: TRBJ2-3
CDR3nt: TGTGCCAGCAGCCGGGGGGATTACCGCACAGATACGCAGTATTTT
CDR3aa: CASSRGDYRTDTQYF

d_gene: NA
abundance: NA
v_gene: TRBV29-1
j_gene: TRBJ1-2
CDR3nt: TGCAGCGTTGACCCGACGTTAGGCTATGGCTACACCTTC
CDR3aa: CSVDPTLGYGYTF

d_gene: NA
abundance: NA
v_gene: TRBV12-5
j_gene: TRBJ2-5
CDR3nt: TGTGCTAGTGGCCCCGCCGTGGGGCAAAAAGAGACCCAGTACTTC
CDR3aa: CASGPAVGQKETQYF

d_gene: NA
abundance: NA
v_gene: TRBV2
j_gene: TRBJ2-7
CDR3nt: TGTGCCAGCAGTGTAACCGGGGACTACGAGCAGTACTTC
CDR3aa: CASSVTGDYEQYF

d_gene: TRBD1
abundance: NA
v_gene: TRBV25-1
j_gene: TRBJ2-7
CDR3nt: TGTGCCAGCAGTGTACAGGACAGGGGGCTTAACGAGCAGTACTTC
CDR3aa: CASSVQDRGLNEQYF

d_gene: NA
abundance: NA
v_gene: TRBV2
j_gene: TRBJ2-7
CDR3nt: TGTGCCAGCAGAGGGTACGAGCAGTACTTC
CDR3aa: CASRGYEQYF

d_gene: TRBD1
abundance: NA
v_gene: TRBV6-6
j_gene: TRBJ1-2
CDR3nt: TGTGCCAGCAGTTACTACGGACAGGGGAATGGCTACACCTTC
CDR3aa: CASSYYGQGNGYTF

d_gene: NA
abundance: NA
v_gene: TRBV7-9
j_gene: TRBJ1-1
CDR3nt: TGTGCCAGCAGCCACCGGGACGGGGATAATGAAGCTTTCTTT
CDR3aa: CASSHRDGDNEAFF

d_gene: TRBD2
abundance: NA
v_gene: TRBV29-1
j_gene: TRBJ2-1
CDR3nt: TGCAGCGTTGACGATCCCTTAGCGGGCGGCTCCTACAATGAGCAGTTCTTC
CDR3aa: CSVDDPLAGGSYNEQFF

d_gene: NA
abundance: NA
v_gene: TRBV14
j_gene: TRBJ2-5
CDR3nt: TGTGCCAGCAGCCGTATCGGTCTGGGGGAAGAGACCCAGTACTTC
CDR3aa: CASSRIGLGEETQYF

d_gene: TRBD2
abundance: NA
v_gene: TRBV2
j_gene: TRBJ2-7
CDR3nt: TGTGCCAGCAGTGTACTAGCGGGAGGGCCTTCCGAGCAGTACTTC
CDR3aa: CASSVLAGGPSEQYF

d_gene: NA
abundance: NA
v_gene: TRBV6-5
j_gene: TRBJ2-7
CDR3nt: TGTGCCAGCAGCCCTCGACAGGGAGGGGGCTACGAGCAGTACTTC
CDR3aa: CASSPRQGGGYEQYF

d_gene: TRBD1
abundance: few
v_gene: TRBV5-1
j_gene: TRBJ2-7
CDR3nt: TGCGCCAGCAGCTCGGGACAGGCCGGAGGGGAGCAGTACTTC
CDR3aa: CASSSGQAGGEQYF

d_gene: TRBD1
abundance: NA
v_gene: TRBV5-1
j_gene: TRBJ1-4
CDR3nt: TGCGCCAGCTCCCCCGGGACAGAGTTTGAAAAACTGTTTTTT
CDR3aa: CASSPGTEFEKLFF

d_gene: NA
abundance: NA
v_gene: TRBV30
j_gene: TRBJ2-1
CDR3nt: TGTGCCTGGAGTGTTGGGTCCCAGGATGAGCAGTTCTTC
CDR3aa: CAWSVGSQDEQFF

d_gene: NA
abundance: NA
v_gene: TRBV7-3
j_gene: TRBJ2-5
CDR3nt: TGTGCCAGCGGACAGAGCGGCGGAAGCGCGGAGACCCAGTACTTC
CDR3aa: CASGQSGGSAETQYF

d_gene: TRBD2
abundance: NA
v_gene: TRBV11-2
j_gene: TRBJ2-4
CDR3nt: TGTGCCAGCAGCTTAACTAGCGGATTAGCCAAAAACATTCAGTACTTC
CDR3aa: CASSLTSGLAKNIQYF

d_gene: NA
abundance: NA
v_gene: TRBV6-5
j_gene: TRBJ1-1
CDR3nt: TGTGCCAGCAGTTACTCGGGGAGGAACACTGAAGCTTTCTTT
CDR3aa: CASSYSGRNTEAFF

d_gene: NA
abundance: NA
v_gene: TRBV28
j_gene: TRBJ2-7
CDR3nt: TGTGCCAGCAGTTGGGCTGATTACGAGCAGTACTTC
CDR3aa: CASSWADYEQYF

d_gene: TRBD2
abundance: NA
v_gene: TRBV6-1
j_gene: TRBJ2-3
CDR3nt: TGTGCCAGCGTCATGGGGGGGATGAGCACAGATACGCAGTATTTT
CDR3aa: CASVMGGMSTDTQYF

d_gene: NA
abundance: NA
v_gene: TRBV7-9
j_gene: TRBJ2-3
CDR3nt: TGTGCCAGCAGCTTGATGGCGAGGGGGGATACGCAGTATTTT
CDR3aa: CASSLMARGDTQYF

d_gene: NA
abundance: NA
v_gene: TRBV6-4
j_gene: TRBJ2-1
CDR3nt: TGTGCCAGCAGTGACCCCCCCCGGGTCAATGAGCAGTTCTTC
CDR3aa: CASSDPPRVNEQFF

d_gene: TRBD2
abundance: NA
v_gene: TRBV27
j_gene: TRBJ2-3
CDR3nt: TGTGCCAGCAGTTTATATGGCGGGAGGGCGTATACGCAGTATTTT
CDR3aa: CASSLYGGRAYTQYF

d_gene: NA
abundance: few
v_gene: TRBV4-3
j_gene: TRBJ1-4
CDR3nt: TGCGCCAGCAGCCAAGATCCCCACAGCGGGAATGAAAAACTGTTTTTT
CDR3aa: CASSQDPHSGNEKLFF

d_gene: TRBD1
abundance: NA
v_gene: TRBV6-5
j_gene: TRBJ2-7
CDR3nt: TGTGCCAGCAGGCGACAGGGGTGGTCCTACGAGCAGTACTTC
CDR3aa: CASRRQGWSYEQYF